This T cell receptor (beta chain) was identified in a study of blood T cell repertoires in COVID-19. Profiled with immunoSEQ multiplex PCR; TCRdb holds only in-frame clones, not every one. The table includes roughly 100,000 clones, around 90% detected once. Germline-derived CDR1 and CDR2 are MNHEY and SMNVEV (reference sequence). Trimming removed 7 bases at V and 3 bases at J, with 16 bases between. The CDR3 runs to 15 residues. Sequencing used peripheral blood. The chain is built from TRBV27 and TRBJ2-4; TRBD1 might be the D (5 bases). This receptor was taken from a human donor in a cohort sampled during active COVID-19. CDR3 amino acids: CASTSFRDGKNIQYF. The DNA of the CDR3 is TGTGCCAGCACCTCGTTCAGGGATGGCAAAAACATTCAGTACTTC.